This TCR beta chain emerged from a study of T cell responses to AZD1222 COVID-19 vaccine. Study conclusions and caveats: Close to half of all spike-specific TCRs reportedly target regions of the variants that are unmutated. Repertoires were obtained solely post-peak T cell response.

CDR1 is LNHDA and CDR2 is SQIVND in the germline V gene (reference sequence). With 8 bases removed from V and 1 base from J, the gap between germline ends came to 12 bases. This CDR3 is 13 amino acids long. As for this clone: The antigen remains undetermined.

Clones were read by immunoSEQ multiplex PCR, and TCRdb kept only the in-frame ones, dropping some. Counted here are 150,000 to 170,000 clones, 86% occurring once; the ten biggest clones make up 5.5%. The rearrangement links TRBV19 to TRBJ2-7, with D maybe TRBD2 (5 bases). This clonotype was obtained from an adult in good health. The specimen comprised peripheral blood, sampled on day 0 of MenACWY control vaccination. DNA of the CDR3: TGTGCCAGTGGTAACACGGGGTCCTACGAGCAGTACTTC. Translating gives CASGNTGSYEQYF.